This is a list of T cell receptor beta chains from one sample in a study of shared clonotypes between healthy human individuals. Sequencing used immunoSEQ multiplex PCR; TCRdb keeps in-frame clones, though not all of them. The data show around 690,000 clones, roughly 91% seen once. Sequencing was performed on memory CD8+ T cells from PBMCs. The origin of the receptors is a man aged 18 to 29 in good health. Some clones in this sample may be carry-over from other donors' samples. CDR3s include the opening cysteine and the closing phenylalanine or tryptophan. D genes are given only for firm matches. Expanded clones get a size class; other rows say once, few or many, or leave the size out.

clone size | J gene | D gene | V gene | CDR3 DNA | CDR3 protein
- | TRBJ2-1 | TRBD2 | TRBV10-1 | TGCGCCAGCATCCTTCCCCTAGCGGGAGGTCCGAGCTCCTACAATGAGCAGTTCTTC | CASILPLAGGPSSYNEQFF
- | TRBJ2-1 | - | TRBV6-6 | TGTGCCAGCAGCCCCGGTCCCGGAGCCCACAATGAGCAGTTCTTC | CASSPGPGAHNEQFF
- | TRBJ2-5 | - | TRBV2 | TGTGCCAGCAGTGAAGCGCTCCCGGAGGACAGTTTTCAAGAGACCCAGTACTTC | CASSEALPEDSFQETQYF
- | TRBJ2-3 | TRBD2 | TRBV7-3 | TGTGCCAGCAGCTATAGCGGGAGCACAGATACGCAGTATTTT | CASSYSGSTDTQYF
- | TRBJ2-7 | - | TRBV27 | TGTGCCAGCAGCCATAAACCCCAGCCGGGAGACGAGCAGTACTTC | CASSHKPQPGDEQYF
- | TRBJ1-1 | - | TRBV6-6 | TGTGCCAGCGACGCAAGGGTTGGAACTGAAGCTTTCTTT | CASDARVGTEAFF
- | TRBJ2-3 | - | TRBV28 | TGTGCCAGCAGTCGCACAGATACGCAGTATTTT | CASSRTDTQYF
- | TRBJ2-7 | TRBD2 | TRBV15 | TGTGCCACCAGCACGGTAGCGGGCCGCCACGAGCAGTACTTC | CATSTVAGRHEQYF
once | TRBJ2-5 | - | TRBV5-6 | TGTGCCAGCAGCTCTATTCGCCGGCAAGAGACCCAGTACTTC | CASSSIRRQETQYF
- | TRBJ1-1 | TRBD1 | TRBV2 | TGTGCCAGCATAGGGACAGTGAACACTGAAGCTTTCTTT | CASIGTVNTEAFF
- | TRBJ1-5 | - | TRBV4-1 | TGCGCCAGCAGCTTGAGGAACAATCAGCCCCAGCATTTT | CASSLRNNQPQHF
- | TRBJ2-1 | - | TRBV7-9 | TGTGCCAGCAGCTTGACTGACTTGGGGTACAATGAGCAGTTCTTC | CASSLTDLGYNEQFF
- | TRBJ1-2 | - | TRBV2 | TGTGCCAGCACGAGGGGGACCGTCCTGAACTATGGCTACACCTTC | CASTRGTVLNYGYTF
- | TRBJ2-1 | - | TRBV11-2 | TGTGCCAGCAGCTTACTGCGGGGAAGCTCCTACAATGAGCAGTTCTTC | CASSLLRGSSYNEQFF
- | TRBJ2-7 | - | TRBV11-2 | TGTGCCAGCAGCTTATCCCGTTCCTACGAGCAGTACTTC | CASSLSRSYEQYF
- | TRBJ1-1 | - | TRBV6-5 | TGTGCCAGCAGTTACAAGGACACTGAAGCTTTCTTT | CASSYKDTEAFF
- | TRBJ2-3 | - | TRBV15 | TGTGCCACCAGCAGCCTAGGAGATACGCAGTATTTT | CATSSLGDTQYF